Below, 20 T cell receptor beta chains from the same sample are listed, as sequenced in a study of blood T cells in healthy people across ages. Primed by a sample-barcoded 5' primer and a J-beta primer mix, a second PCR proceeded for about 6 to 11 cycles. TCRdb called the 5' RACE reads again in MiXCR, with one record for every CDR3 protein. The sample contains about 720,000 distinct CDR3 sequences, around a quarter of which appear only once. This sample was also put to use in a study of T cells of mothers and their children.

Sequenced: blood. These receptors were taken from a boy aged 10-17 years in good health.

This clonotype was seen a single time. The genes are TRBV12-3 or TRBV12-4 and TRBJ2-3, with D perhaps matching TRBD2 (6 bases). V dropped 7 bases and J dropped 0 bases, with 8 bases sitting between them. The CDR3 is 13 amino acids. In DNA, the CDR3 is TGTGCCAGCAAACTAGCTAGCACAGATACGCAGTATTTT. Translation gives CASKLASTDTQYF.

This clonotype was seen more than once but under ten times. The chain combines TRBV29-1 with TRBJ2-1; a possible D gene is TRBD2 (6 bases). The CDR3 has 11 amino acids. Germline CDR1 is SQVTM and CDR2 is ANQGSEA. The DNA for the CDR3 is TGCAGTGCTGGGGGGAACAATGAGCAGTTCTTC. The encoded protein is CSAGGNNEQFF.

This chain joins TRBV7-2 and TRBJ2-1, with 10 positions matching TRBD2. Trimming at V came to 1 base and at J to 7 bases, leaving 10 bases not matched to a gene. The length of the CDR3 is 17 residues. Germline-derived CDR1 and CDR2 are SGHTA and FQGNSA. The CDR3 spells CASSLGLSSGSWNEQFF. CDR3 in DNA: TGTGCCAGCAGCTTAGGGCTTTCTAGCGGGAGTTGGAATGAGCAGTTCTTC.

This clonotype was seen more than once but under ten times. This chain joins TRBV7-2 and TRBJ2-4; D is possibly TRBD1 or TRBD2 (6 bases each). This CDR3 comprises 12 residues. The germline gives CDR1 SGHTA, CDR2 FQGNSA. Trimming took 5 bases from V and 12 from J, leaving 14 bases between them. CDR3 in DNA: TGTGCCAGCAGCCTGGGGGGCGATAATCAGTACTTC. It encodes CASSLGGDNQYF.

The gene calls are TRBV27 and TRBJ2-7, with D perhaps TRBD2 (6 bases). The CDR3 spans 14 residues. CDR1 is MNHEY, CDR2 SMNVEV, per germline (reference sequence). V was pared by 2 bases and J by 3 bases, with 11 bases between. Here the CDR3 DNA reads TGTGCCAGCAGTTTAGTTAGCGGACACTACGAGCAGTACTTC. Translating gives CASSLVSGHYEQYF.

This clonotype was observed a handful of times. The gene calls are TRBV7-9 and TRBJ2-7; a possible D gene is TRBD2 (7 bases). CDR3 length equals 14 residues. Trimming pared 10 bases from V and 3 bases from J, leaving 19 bases between. Germline V lookup: CDR1 SEHNR, CDR2 FQNEAQ (reference sequence). The CDR3 sequence is CATMLGGVGYEQYF. The CDR3, as DNA: TGTGCCACGATGTTAGGGGGGGTTGGCTACGAGCAGTACTTC.

The rearrangement joins TRBV29-1 to TRBJ1-1; D unresolved. The CDR3 is 11 amino acids. Germline CDR1 is SQVTM and CDR2 is ANQGSEA. The V and J ends lost 7 bases and 6 bases respectively, with 12 bases between them. CDR3 residues: CSGTALSEAFF. The DNA of the CDR3 is TGCAGCGGAACAGCGCTATCTGAAGCTTTCTTT.

This clonotype was counted a few times. The chain has TRBV6-5 and TRBJ2-7; D may be TRBD2 (7 bases). This CDR3 has 13 amino acids. V lost 7 bases and J 7 bases, leaving 17 bases between the germline ends. Germline V CDR1 and CDR2: MNHEY, SVGAGI. CDR3 DNA: TGTGCCAGCACTTCTTTGGGGGGGCGGGAGCAGTACTTC. Translating gives CASTSLGGREQYF.

This clonotype has more than one count but fewer than ten. This sequence joins TRBV5-1 and TRBJ1-2; D is undetermined. Germline V gene data show CDR1 as SGHRS and CDR2 as YFSETQ. The V end lost 0 bases, the J end lost 4 bases, and 7 bases lay between the germline ends. This CDR3 is 13 amino acids long. CDR3 amino acids: CASSLVGVYGYTF. In DNA form, the CDR3 reads TGCGCCAGCAGCTTGGTGGGAGTCTATGGCTACACCTTC.

This clonotype has more than one count but fewer than ten. The chain uses TRBV20-1 and TRBJ1-4; the match to TRBD1 covers 7 bases. This CDR3 region has 15 residues. Germline-derived CDR1 and CDR2 are DFQATT and SNEGSKA (reference sequence). V lost 3 bases, J lost 4 bases, and 8 bases stayed unmatched. DNA of the CDR3: TGCAGTGCTAGCGAAACAGGGGCTTTTAATGAAAAACTGTTTTTT. Its protein product is CSASETGAFNEKLFF.

The rearrangement links TRBV29-1 to TRBJ2-2; 8 bases agree with TRBD2. The CDR3 length is 15 residues. V was pared by 6 bases and J by 8 bases, with 14 bases of the junction left unmatched. In germline, CDR1 is SQVTM, CDR2 ANQGSEA. Written as DNA, the CDR3 is TGCAGCGTCGAGAAGCGGGAGAGGGAGGCGGGGGAGCTGTTTTTT. Translated, it gives CSVEKREREAGELFF.

This clonotype has just a few counts. The chain recombines TRBV6-1 with TRBJ1-1; D perhaps matches TRBD1 (5 bases). CDR1 and CDR2 (germline): MNHNS, SASEGT. The V and J ends lost 7 bases and 0 bases respectively, with 12 bases between them. The CDR3 consists of 14 residues. The CDR3 sequence is CASTLEGMNTEAFF. The DNA of the CDR3 is TGTGCCAGCACGCTGGAGGGGATGAACACTGAAGCTTTCTTT.

The chain combines TRBV20-1 with TRBJ1-5; tentative D call: TRBD1 (5 bases). Germline V gene lookup returns CDR1 DFQATT and CDR2 SNEGSKA (reference sequence). The CDR3 covers 12 residues. The V end lost 3 bases, the J end lost 7 bases, and 10 bases lay between the germline ends. CDR3 sequence (DNA): TGCAGTGCTAGTCAGGGAGGACAGCCCCAGCATTTT. Protein: CSASQGGQPQHF.

This clonotype has only one observation. The chain links TRBV7-2 to TRBJ2-1; D is possibly TRBD1 or TRBD2 (6 bases each). The DNA end lines up better with TRBJ2-7; the J call may be wrong. The CDR3 has 16 amino acids. Germline CDR1 is SGHTA and CDR2 is FQGNSA. The CDR3 DNA reads TGTGCCAGCAGCTCCAACATGGGGGGCGGACCCTACGAGCAGTACTTC. This translates into CASSSNMGGGPYEQYF.

The V call is TRBV9, the J call TRBJ2-5; possibly TRBD1 for D (6 bases). V was pared by 0 bases and J by 4 bases, with 16 bases between. Germline CDR1 reads SGDLS; CDR2 reads YYNGEE. The CDR3 runs 16 residues. CDR3 DNA sequence: TGTGCCAGCAGCGTAGATAATGGGGGCGCGGGAGAGACCCAGTACTTC. This codes for CASSVDNGGAGETQYF.

V is TRBV5-1 and J is TRBJ1-2; D gene ambiguous. The germline CDR1 and CDR2 sequences are SGHRS and YFSETQ. V was trimmed by 2 bases and J by 6 bases, leaving 14 bases between them. This CDR3 contains 14 residues. The CDR3 DNA reads TGCGCCAGCAGCTTAGGGTTACCTAAGGATGGCTACACCTTC. This encodes CASSLGLPKDGYTF.

V is TRBV6-5 and J is TRBJ2-3; D might be TRBD1 (6 bases). The V and J ends lost 2 bases and 4 bases respectively, with 13 bases between them. This CDR3 is built from 15 residues. CDR1 is MNHEY and CDR2 is SVGAGI in the germline V gene. CDR3 sequence (DNA): TGTGCCAGCAGTTACGCCAGGGGAAAGGCAGATACGCAGTATTTT. This codes for CASSYARGKADTQYF.

The genes are TRBV7-3 and TRBJ2-5; TRBD1 or TRBD2 may be the D gene (6 bases each). V shed 5 bases and J shed 3 bases, with 13 bases lying between them. The V gene's germline CDR1 is SGHTA and CDR2 FQGTGA. This CDR3 has 14 residues. CDR3 nucleotides: TGTGCCAGCAGCCGTGGGGGGCTAGAAGAGACCCAGTACTTC. Amino acid sequence: CASSRGGLEETQYF.

This sequence joins TRBV15 and TRBJ2-7; TRBD1 matches at 9 bases. The CDR3 has 16 amino acids. V dropped 0 bases and J dropped 7; count of bases not matched to a gene: 10. Germline V gene data show CDR1 as LNHNV and CDR2 as YYDKDF (reference sequence). CDR3 amino acids: CATSRDTRDREREQYF. For the CDR3, the DNA is TGTGCCACCAGCAGAGATACCCGGGACAGGGAGCGGGAGCAGTACTTC.

This clonotype has only a few counts. This chain joins TRBV27 and TRBJ1-1, with a tentative D call TRBD1 (5 bases). The germline V and J ends were trimmed by 0 bases and 0 bases, with 11 bases remaining between them. The CDR3 extends over 16 amino acids. Germline loops: CDR1 MNHEY, CDR2 SMNVEV (reference sequence). The CDR3 reads CASSLSGTYMNTEAFF. CDR3 sequence (DNA): TGTGCCAGCAGTTTATCAGGGACCTACATGAACACTGAAGCTTTCTTT.